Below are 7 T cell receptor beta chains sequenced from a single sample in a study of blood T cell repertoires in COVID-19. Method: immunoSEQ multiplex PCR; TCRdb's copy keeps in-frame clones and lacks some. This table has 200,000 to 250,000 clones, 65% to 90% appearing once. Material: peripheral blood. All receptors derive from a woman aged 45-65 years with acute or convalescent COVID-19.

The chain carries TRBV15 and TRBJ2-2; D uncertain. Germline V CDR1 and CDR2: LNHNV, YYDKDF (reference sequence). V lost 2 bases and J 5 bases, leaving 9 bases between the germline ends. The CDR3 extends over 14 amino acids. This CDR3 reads CATSRLTDTGELFF. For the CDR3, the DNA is TGTGCCACCAGCAGACTTACTGATACCGGGGAGCTGTTTTTT.

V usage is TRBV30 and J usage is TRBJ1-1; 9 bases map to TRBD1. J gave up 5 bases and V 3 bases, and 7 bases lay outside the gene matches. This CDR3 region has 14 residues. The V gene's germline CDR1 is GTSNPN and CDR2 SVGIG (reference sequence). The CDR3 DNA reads TGTGCCTGGAGCCCCACAGGGGGCCGGACTGAAGCTTTCTTT. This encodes CAWSPTGGRTEAFF.

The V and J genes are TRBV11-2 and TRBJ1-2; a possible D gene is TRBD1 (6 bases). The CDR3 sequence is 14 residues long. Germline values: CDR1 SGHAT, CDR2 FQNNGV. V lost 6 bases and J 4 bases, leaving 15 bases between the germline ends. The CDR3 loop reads CASSPGTTSYGYTF. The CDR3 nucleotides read TGTGCCAGCAGTCCCGGGACAACGTCCTATGGCTACACCTTC.

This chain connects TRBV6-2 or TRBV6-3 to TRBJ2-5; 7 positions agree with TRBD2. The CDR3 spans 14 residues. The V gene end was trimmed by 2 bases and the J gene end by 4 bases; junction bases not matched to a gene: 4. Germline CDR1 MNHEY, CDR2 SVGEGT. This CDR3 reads CASSYRSGGETQYF. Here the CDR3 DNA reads TGTGCCAGCAGTTACAGATCGGGGGGAGAGACCCAGTACTTC.

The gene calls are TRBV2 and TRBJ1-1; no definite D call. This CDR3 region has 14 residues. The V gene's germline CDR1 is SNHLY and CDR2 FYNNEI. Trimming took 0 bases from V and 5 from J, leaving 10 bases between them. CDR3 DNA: TGTGCCAGCAGTGAAGCGTGGGGAGGGACTGAAGCTTTCTTT. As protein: CASSEAWGGTEAFF.

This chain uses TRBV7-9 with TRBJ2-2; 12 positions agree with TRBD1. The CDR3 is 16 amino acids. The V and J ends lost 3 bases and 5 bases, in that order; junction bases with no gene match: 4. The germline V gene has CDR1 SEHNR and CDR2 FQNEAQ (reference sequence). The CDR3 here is CASSLGDRGRTGELFF. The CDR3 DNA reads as TGTGCCAGCAGCTTGGGGGACAGGGGGCGTACCGGGGAGCTGTTTTTT.

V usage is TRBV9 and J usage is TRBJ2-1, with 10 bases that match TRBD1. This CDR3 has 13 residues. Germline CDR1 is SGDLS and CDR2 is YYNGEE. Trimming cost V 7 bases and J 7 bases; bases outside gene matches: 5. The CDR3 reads CASQGQGRNEQFF. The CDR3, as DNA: TGTGCCAGCCAGGGACAGGGGAGAAATGAGCAGTTCTTC.